These 3 T cell receptor beta chains share one sample of origin, sequenced in a study of a mutant IDH1 vaccine in newly diagnosed glioma. TCRdb's table, derived via immunoSEQ multiplex PCR, lists solely in-frame clones and lacks some. The repertoire holds about 50,000 clones, with roughly 78% as singletons. Time point indicated: week 5, during vaccination. It was 300 ug of mutant IDH1 20-mer peptide that made up each vaccine dose, given with topical imiquimod. Their antigens remain unidentified. Source: PBMCs, taken from a glioma patient whose treatment included an IDH1 peptide vaccine. The receptors originated from a man in his fifties with glioma.

This chain connects TRBV6-4 to TRBJ1-3; no clear D. The CDR3 runs to 15 residues. Germline V gene sequence: CDR1 MRHNA, CDR2 SNTAGT. Trimming left V 2 bases short and J 3 bases short, with 11 bases between. The CDR3 DNA follows: TGTGCCAGCAGTGACGCGAGAGAAAGTGGAAACACCATATATTTT. It is translated as CASSDARESGNTIYF.

As to this clone: Its ends do not fully match the called genes, so a read error is possible. This chain uses TRBV13 with TRBJ1-2, with a weak D call TRBD1 (5 bases). Germline loops: CDR1 PRHDT, CDR2 FYEKMQ (reference sequence). The CDR3 has 12 residues. The CDR3 spells CASSLEDKVFYF. The CDR3 region has the DNA TGTGCCAGCAGCTTAGAGGACAAAGTTTTTTACTTC. The full variable domain, completed using reference TRBV13 and TRBJ1-2, is AAGVIQSPRHLIKEKRETATLKCYPIPRHDTVYWYQQGPGQDPQFLISFYEKMQSDKGSIPDRFSAQQFSDYHSELNMSSLELGDSALYFCASSLEDKVFYFGSGTRLTVV.

The rearrangement joins TRBV19 to TRBJ1-4; unclear D gene. Trimming pared 7 bases from V and 6 bases from J, leaving 9 bases between. The CDR3 extends over 12 amino acids. Germline V CDR1 and CDR2: LNHDA, SQIVND (reference sequence). CDR3 sequence reads: CASNLQDEKLFF. DNA of the CDR3: TGTGCCAGTAACTTACAAGATGAAAAACTGTTTTTT.